Listed here are 31 T cell receptor beta chains from one sample, sequenced in a study of blood T cell repertoires in COVID-19. Using immunoSEQ multiplex PCR, the repertoire was profiled, and TCRdb retains in-frame clones only, with some absent. The profile shows about 250,000 clones, about 87% of them singletons. The sequenced material came from PBMCs or T cells enriched from blood (not recorded which). These receptors were obtained from a woman in her fifties or sixties who had recovered from COVID-19.

The DNA of the CDR3 is TGTGCCAGCAAGAAGGTGGCAGGACAGGGACAAAATCAGCCCCAGCATTTT. Translating gives CASKKVAGQGQNQPQHF. The V gene is TRBV2, the J gene TRBJ1-5, with 8 bases fitting TRBD1. The germline V gene has CDR1 SNHLY and CDR2 FYNNEI. The CDR3 extends over 17 amino acids. The V and J ends lost 7 bases and 4 bases, in that order; junction bases with no gene match: 15.

The chain is built from TRBV18 and TRBJ1-5; D may be TRBD1 (6 bases). Per the germline V gene, CDR1 is KGHSH and CDR2 is LQKENI. The CDR3 runs 14 residues. V lost 5 bases, J lost 4 bases, and 12 bases lay in between. The CDR3 DNA reads as TGTGCCAGCTCATCAAACGACAGGAATCAGCCCCAGCATTTT. Protein product: CASSSNDRNQPQHF.

DNA of the CDR3: TGTGCCAGCAGTCCGACAGGGCGGGAGCCCCAGCATTTT. Encoded protein: CASSPTGREPQHF. The J gene is TRBJ1-5, the V gene TRBV6-4; 7 nucleotides align to TRBD1. J lost 8 bases, V lost 5 bases, and 6 bases had no gene match. Germline V gene data show CDR1 as MRHNA and CDR2 as SNTAGT. The CDR3 loop spans 13 amino acids.

The CDR3 DNA reads as TGTGCCAGCAGCTTATCCGGGACAGAAGAGACCCAGTACTTC. Its protein product is CASSLSGTEETQYF. V and J are TRBV7-3 and TRBJ2-5; 7 bases map to TRBD1. Germline CDR1 SGHTA, CDR2 FQGTGA. There are 14 residues in the CDR3. The J segment lost 3 bases and the V segment lost 2 bases, leaving 3 bases of the junction unmatched.

J is TRBJ1-1 and V is TRBV30; D gene ambiguous. CDR1 and CDR2 from the germline V gene are GTSNPN and SVGIG (reference sequence). CDR3 length equals 14 residues. The ends were cut back, 0 bases at V and 5 bases at J, with 13 bases in the middle. This CDR3 reads CAWSVPIRRTEAFF. The CDR3 coding sequence is TGTGCCTGGAGTGTACCTATAAGGAGGACTGAAGCTTTCTTT.

The V gene is TRBV19, the J gene TRBJ1-5, with D maybe TRBD1 (6 bases). Trimming took 5 bases from V and 4 from J, leaving 15 bases between them. This CDR3 spans 15 amino acids. CDR1 LNHDA and CDR2 SQIVND come from the germline V gene (reference sequence). As DNA, the CDR3 is TGTGCCAGTAGTGATAACCCAGGGGATAATCAGCCCCAGCATTTT. Its protein is CASSDNPGDNQPQHF.

The rearrangement uses TRBV9 and TRBJ2-6; unclear D gene. V was cut by 2 bases and J by 1 base, with 7 bases left in between. The length of the CDR3 is 15 residues. Germline V gene lookup returns CDR1 SGDLS and CDR2 YYNGEE. The CDR3 DNA follows: TGTGCCAGCAGCGTGTTCCGTTCTGGGGCCAACGTCCTGACTTTC. Its translation is CASSVFRSGANVLTF.

V gene TRBV7-2 combines with J gene TRBJ1-3, with D possibly TRBD1 on 5 matching bases. V dropped 1 base and J dropped 2 bases, with 6 bases sitting between them. CDR3 size: 14 residues. CDR1 and CDR2 (germline): SGHTA, FQGNSA. CDR3 sequence reads: CASSLGRAGNTIYF. The DNA for the CDR3 is TGTGCCAGCAGCTTAGGCAGGGCTGGAAACACCATATATTTT.

This chain joins TRBV3-1 (or the pseudogene TRBV3-2) and TRBJ1-2; no reliable D call. Germline V gene data show CDR1 as LGHDT and CDR2 as YNNKEL (reference sequence). Trimming left V 4 bases short and J 5 bases short, with 11 bases between. The CDR3 is 13 amino acids. CDR3 loop: CASSRQVSYGYTF. The DNA for the CDR3 is TGTGCCAGCAGCCGTCAAGTGAGTTATGGCTACACCTTC.

This chain connects TRBV18 to TRBJ1-4; 8 bases align to TRBD1. CDR3 size: 14 residues. V was pared by 3 bases and J by 10 bases, with 7 bases of the junction left unmatched. The germline gives CDR1 KGHSH, CDR2 LQKENI. The CDR3 spells CASSPPTGDIKLFF. The CDR3 DNA is TGTGCCAGCTCACCCCCGACAGGGGACATAAAACTGTTTTTT.

This sequence joins TRBV28 and TRBJ1-2; TRBD1 matches 9 bases. Germline V gives CDR1 MDHEN, CDR2 SYDVKM. The CDR3 extends over 13 amino acids. V dropped 11 bases and J dropped 5; count of bases not matched to a gene: 9. The CDR3 is CAGKGQGWYGYTF. DNA of the CDR3: TGTGCCGGAAAGGGACAGGGATGGTATGGCTACACCTTC.

The chain couples TRBV10-3 to TRBJ2-1; TRBD1 matches 9 bases. After removal of 3 bases from V and 13 bases from J, the junction contained 7 bases not matched to a gene. CDR3 length: 13 residues. Germline values: CDR1 ENHRY, CDR2 SYGVKD. The CDR3 coding sequence is TGTGCCATCAGTGAAATCCCGGGACAGGGCCAGTTCTTC. Translating it yields CAISEIPGQGQFF.

For the CDR3, the DNA is TGCGCCAGCAGCAGCTCCGGGGGGCCCTACGAGCAGTACTTC. Its protein is CASSSSGGPYEQYF. This chain links TRBV4-3 with TRBJ2-7; a possible D gene is TRBD2 (7 bases). This CDR3 has 14 amino acids. The V end lost 5 bases, the J end lost 2 bases, and 13 bases lay between the germline ends. Germline lookup yields CDR1 LGHNA and CDR2 YSLEER.

The chain has TRBV6-2 or TRBV6-3 and TRBJ2-7; D is perhaps TRBD2 (6 bases). This CDR3 has 16 residues. Trimming left V 5 bases short and J 2 bases short, with 19 bases between. The V gene's germline CDR1 is MNHEY and CDR2 SVGEGT. The CDR3 DNA sequence: TGTGCCAGCAGTCTACGAAAACGGGACTCTACCTACGAGCAGTACTTC. Its protein product is CASSLRKRDSTYEQYF.

The chain links TRBV27 to TRBJ1-1; 7 bases fit TRBD1. CDR3 length: 15 residues. Germline CDR1 reads MNHEY; CDR2 reads SMNVEV (reference sequence). V was clipped by 1 base and J by 4 bases; unmatched bases: 6. In DNA form, the CDR3 reads TGTGCCAGCAGTTTATACGAGGGGGCCTTCACTGAAGCTTTCTTT. Translation: CASSLYEGAFTEAFF.

The chain is built from TRBV7-2 and TRBJ1-1, with D possibly matching TRBD1 (5 bases). The CDR3 runs to 15 residues. With 5 bases removed from V and 2 bases from J, the gap between germline ends came to 15 bases. Germline CDR1 SGHTA, CDR2 FQGNSA. The CDR3 DNA is TGTGCCAGCAGCGTTGGGGCCGCAGGCAACACTGAAGCTTTCTTT. Amino acid sequence: CASSVGAAGNTEAFF.

The chain is built from TRBV7-3 and TRBJ2-2; D remains unclear. This CDR3 is built from 14 residues. The V gene's germline CDR1 is SGHTA and CDR2 FQGTGA. The V gene lost 8 bases and the J gene lost 1 base, with 11 bases spanning the gap. Here the CDR3 reads CASSRQVNTGELFF. CDR3 DNA sequence: TGTGCCAGCTCAAGGCAGGTGAACACCGGGGAGCTGTTTTTT.

The chain employs TRBV28 and TRBJ1-5; TRBD1 is a possible D gene (6 bases). The CDR3 contains 17 residues. V gave up 5 bases and J gave up 1 base, with 18 bases separating them. In germline, CDR1 is MDHEN, CDR2 SYDVKM. The CDR3 sequence is CASSAQASRGSNQPQHF. Written as DNA, the CDR3 is TGTGCCAGCAGTGCTCAGGCATCCAGGGGAAGCAATCAGCCCCAGCATTTT.

This clone was seen only a few times. Different DNA sequences within this sample yield the same CDR3. V usage is TRBV7-2 and J usage is TRBJ2-5; a weak D match, TRBD2 (5 bases). Trimming took 5 bases from V and 5 from J, leaving 12 bases between them. The CDR3 contains 13 residues. Germline CDR1 SGHTA, CDR2 FQGNSA. CDR3 coding DNA: TGTGCCAGCAGCGGTGGGGAGTATGAGACCCAGTACTTC. It is translated as CASSGGEYETQYF. Complete variable domain (other parts from reference TRBV7-2 and TRBJ2-5): GAGVSQSPSNKVTEKGKDVELRCDPISGHTALYWYRQSLGQGLEFLIYFQGNSAPDKSGLPSDRFSAERTGGSVSTLTIQRTQQEDSAVYLCASSGGEYETQYFGPGTRLLVL.

The CDR3 spells CASSLMWGDEQFF. The CDR3 coding sequence is TGTGCCAGCAGCTTAATGTGGGGAGATGAGCAGTTCTTC. This chain connects TRBV7-2 to TRBJ2-1; maybe TRBD2 (5 bases). The CDR3 is 13 amino acids. Trimming left V 2 bases short and J 8 bases short, with 10 bases between. The germline CDR1 and CDR2 sequences are SGHTA and FQGNSA.

This clone was observed once. This chain links TRBV28 with TRBJ1-6; 7 positions match TRBD1. The trim removed 2 bases at V and 0 bases at J, leaving 13 bases unmatched. Germline assignment: CDR1 MDHEN and CDR2 SYDVKM. The CDR3 is 20 residues long. The CDR3 here is CASSLISGRGLGSYNSPLHF. The CDR3 bases are TGTGCCAGCAGTTTAATTTCTGGCAGGGGGTTAGGCTCCTATAATTCACCCCTCCACTTT.

This rearrangement joins TRBV7-6 to TRBJ2-4; 7 nucleotides align to TRBD1. CDR1 and CDR2 (germline): SGHVS, FNYEAQ. The CDR3 runs to 14 residues. The V and J ends lost 2 bases and 6 bases, in that order; junction bases with no gene match: 4. The CDR3 region has the DNA TGTGCCAGCAGCTTAACAGGGGTGGGAAACATTCAGTACTTC. As protein: CASSLTGVGNIQYF.

The rearrangement links TRBV15 to TRBJ1-1, with 8 positions matching TRBD1. After removal of 6 bases from V and 7 bases from J, the junction contained 10 bases not matched to a gene. CDR1 is LNHNV, CDR2 YYDKDF, per germline (reference sequence). The CDR3 runs to 14 residues. The CDR3 sequence is CATRERQGPSEAFF. The CDR3 DNA reads TGTGCCACCAGGGAAAGACAGGGGCCGAGTGAAGCTTTCTTT.

This clone was seen just once. The V gene is TRBV29-1, the J gene TRBJ1-1; D ambiguous. Germline V gene lookup returns CDR1 SQVTM and CDR2 ANQGSEA. V lost 8 bases to trimming and J lost 0 bases, with 10 bases between them. The CDR3 contains 12 residues. CDR3 amino acids: CSFLPLNTEAFF. DNA for the CDR3: TGCAGCTTTCTTCCCCTGAACACTGAAGCTTTCTTT. Combining the CDR3 with reference TRBV29-1 and TRBJ1-1 gives the whole variable domain SAVISQKPSRDICQRGTSLTIQCQVDSQVTMMFWYRQQPGQSLTLIATANQGSEATYESGFVIDKFPISRPNLTFSTLTVSNMSPEDSSIYLCSFLPLNTEAFFGQGTRLTVV.

The rearrangement uses TRBV30 and TRBJ2-7; D not certain. The length of the CDR3 is 13 residues. The V gene lost 5 bases and the J gene lost 3 bases, with 14 bases spanning the gap. Germline CDR1 and CDR2: GTSNPN and SVGIG (reference sequence). CDR3 nucleotide sequence: TGTGCCTGGCATGGCAGGCAACGCTACGAGCAGTACTTC. It translates to CAWHGRQRYEQYF.

This clone came up a few times. The chain uses TRBV27 and TRBJ1-2; 10 bases line up with TRBD1. V dropped 4 bases and J dropped 2; count of bases not matched to a gene: 4. Germline V gene lookup returns CDR1 MNHEY and CDR2 SMNVEV (reference sequence). CDR3 length: 15 residues. CDR3 in DNA: TGTGCCAGCAGTTCCCCGGGACAGGGGAACTATGGCTACACCTTC. It is translated as CASSSPGQGNYGYTF.

V and J are TRBV7-8 and TRBJ2-3; 11 bases match TRBD2. The germline V gene has CDR1 SGHVS and CDR2 FQNEAQ. This CDR3 is built from 16 residues. The V and J ends lost 3 bases and 0 bases, in that order; junction bases with no gene match: 2. The CDR3 here is CASSFRLAGSTDTQYF. CDR3 in DNA: TGTGCCAGCAGCTTCAGACTAGCGGGAAGCACAGATACGCAGTATTTT.

The gene calls are TRBV19 and TRBJ1-1, with a tentative D call TRBD1 (5 bases). Germline assignment: CDR1 LNHDA and CDR2 SQIVND (reference sequence). V lost 3 bases and J lost 1, with 21 bases in between. This CDR3 contains 18 residues. For the CDR3, the DNA is TGTGCCAGTAGTATGGTGGGAGGGGACCTCATACCGAACACTGAAGCTTTCTTT. This encodes CASSMVGGDLIPNTEAFF.

The rearrangement links TRBV4-3 to TRBJ2-1; 7 bases line up with TRBD2. The CDR3 spans 15 residues. The junction had 9 bases not matched to a gene; V was cut back by 4 bases and J by 6 bases. In germline, CDR1 is LGHNA, CDR2 YSLEER. Here the CDR3 DNA reads TGCGCCAGCAGCCGGGCGGTGGCTAGCGGCAATGAGCAGTTCTTC. This codes for CASSRAVASGNEQFF.

This clone was detected only once. The chain joins TRBV28 to TRBJ1-2, with unresolved D. Per the germline V gene, CDR1 is MDHEN and CDR2 is SYDVKM. Trimming cost V 3 bases and J 6 bases, with 20 bases left between them. The CDR3 totals 16 residues. The CDR3 here is CASSLRSPVGKDGYTF. In nucleotides, the CDR3 is TGTGCCAGCAGTTTGCGGAGCCCCGTCGGGAAGGATGGCTACACCTTC.

The chain is built from TRBV29-1 and TRBJ2-7; perhaps TRBD1 as D (5 bases). Germline CDR1 and CDR2: SQVTM and ANQGSEA. V was pared by 7 bases and J by 0 bases, with 16 bases between. The CDR3 is made up of 14 amino acids. CDR3 sequence reads: CSDTTGPSSYEQYF. For the CDR3, the DNA is TGCAGCGATACTACAGGACCTAGCTCCTACGAGCAGTACTTC.